The 26 T cell receptor beta chains below come from one sample, sequenced in a study of read filtering for tumor transcriptome and immune sequencing. The library was built from roughly 400 ng RNA with molecular barcoded adaptors for alpha/delta and beta/gamma chains. MiXCR, run by TCRdb on the reads, gives a single entry per CDR3 protein. The sample shows tens of thousands of distinct CDR3 sequences, around 13% of them seen only once. Input material: a population of CD138-negative cells sorted from bone marrow. These receptors all come from a donor at least 40 years old with multiple myeloma.

Worth noting for this clonotype: It may be a read error: a sequence one base away is much more abundant. V and J are TRBV5-1 and TRBJ2-7, with a tentative D call TRBD1 (6 bases). CDR3 size: 14 residues. Per the germline V gene, CDR1 is SGHRS and CDR2 is YFSETQ. DNA of the CDR3: TGCGTCAGCAGCTTGGTCCCGGACAGCCACGAGCAGTACTTC. Translation gives CVSSLVPDSHEQYF.

This clonotype came up a few times. The chain recombines TRBV13 with TRBJ2-7; a possible D gene is TRBD2 (6 bases). CDR1 is PRHDT, CDR2 FYEKMQ, per germline (reference sequence). V lost 5 bases and J 4 bases, leaving 15 bases between the germline ends. The CDR3 is 14 amino acids. The CDR3 DNA is TGTGCCAGCAGCACGGGACTGGCAGAGTACGAGCAGTACTTC. Translation gives CASSTGLAEYEQYF. The entire variable domain, with the rest obtained from reference TRBV13 and TRBJ2-7, is as follows: AAGVIQSPRHLIKEKRETATLKCYPIPRHDTVYWYQQGPGQDPQFLISFYEKMQSDKGSIPDRFSAQQFSDYHSELNMSSLELGDSALYFCASSTGLAEYEQYFGPGTRLTVT.

This clonotype appeared once. This chain joins TRBV12-3 or TRBV12-4 and TRBJ1-1; TRBD1 matches at 8 bases. Trimming cost V 6 bases and J 1 base; bases outside gene matches: 7. The CDR3 is 15 amino acids. CDR3 DNA: TGTGCCAGCAGGCTACCGGGACAGGCGAACACTGAAGCTTTCTTT. It translates to CASRLPGQANTEAFF.

This clonotype was counted ten times or more. The rearrangement uses TRBV7-3 and TRBJ2-5; 8 bases align to TRBD1. The CDR3 has 13 amino acids. The germline V gene encodes CDR1 SGHTA and CDR2 FQGTGA. Germline trimming cut 4 bases from V and 5 bases from J; bases unmatched to any gene: 3. The CDR3 reads CASSSDRGETQYF. CDR3 in DNA: TGTGCCAGCAGCTCCGACAGGGGTGAGACCCAGTACTTC.

This clonotype has more than one count but fewer than ten. This sequence joins TRBV24-1 and TRBJ2-5; TRBD1 is a possible D gene (5 bases). Between the trimmed V and J ends, which lost 4 bases and 4 bases, there was a span of 18 bases. This CDR3 is 16 amino acids long. The germline V gene encodes CDR1 KGHDR and CDR2 SFDVKD. The CDR3 loop is CATSDHTGDSPETQYF. The CDR3 bases are TGTGCCACCAGTGACCACACAGGTGACAGCCCAGAGACCCAGTACTTC.

This clonotype was seen at least ten times. The chain carries TRBV6-5 and TRBJ1-1; TRBD1 matches 8 bases. Losses at the gene ends were 7 bases for V and 1 base for J; bases not matched to a gene: 5. The V gene's germline CDR1 is MNHEY and CDR2 SVGAGI. The CDR3 is made up of 14 amino acids. In DNA, the CDR3 is TGTGCCAGCAATACCGGGACAGGGAACACTGAAGCTTTCTTT. It encodes CASNTGTGNTEAFF.

This clonotype came up many times. The chain links TRBV7-6 to TRBJ1-1; 9 nucleotides align to TRBD1. Looked up from germline, CDR1 is SGHVS and CDR2 is FNYEAQ. CDR3 size: 17 residues. The trim removed 5 bases at V and 5 bases at J, leaving 15 bases unmatched. CDR3 protein: CASSPNPSGTGQTEAFF. The CDR3 DNA reads as TGTGCCAGCAGCCCAAACCCCTCCGGGACAGGGCAAACTGAAGCTTTCTTT.

This clonotype was observed at least ten times. The junction shows a germline mismatch at one end, possibly a read error. This rearrangement joins TRBV7-7 to TRBJ2-1; D ambiguous. The CDR3 extends over 13 amino acids. Looked up from germline, CDR1 is SSHAT and CDR2 is FNYEAQ (reference sequence). The DNA for the CDR3 is TGTGCTAGCAGCTTACGGGTGTACAATGAGCAGTTCTTC. It codes for CASSLRVYNEQFF.

This clonotype was detected many times. This chain connects TRBV7-9 to TRBJ2-3; the D call may be TRBD1 or TRBD2 (5 bases each). Trimming took 4 bases from V and 8 from J, leaving 16 bases between them. The length of the CDR3 is 14 residues. Germline V gene sequence: CDR1 SEHNR, CDR2 FQNEAQ (reference sequence). The chain's CDR3 is CASSSGTEVTTQYF. CDR3 in DNA: TGTGCCAGCAGCTCCGGGACGGAAGTTACTACGCAGTATTTT.

This clonotype was recorded a few times. J is TRBJ2-4 and V is TRBV18; 12 bases match TRBD2. The CDR3 runs to 19 residues. Germline V gene lookup returns CDR1 KGHSH and CDR2 LQKENI. The V and J ends lost 1 base and 3 bases, in that order; junction bases with no gene match: 10. Here the CDR3 DNA reads TGTGCCAGCTCACCACTTTCATCCACTAGCGGGAGGAGCAAAAACATTCAGTACTTC. Amino acids: CASSPLSSTSGRSKNIQYF.

There are many counts of this clonotype. The V call is TRBV7-3, the J call TRBJ2-1; no firm D call. CDR1 and CDR2 (germline): SGHTA, FQGTGA. Trimming pared 0 bases from V and 6 bases from J, leaving 6 bases between. CDR3 length equals 13 residues. CDR3 loop: CASSLTPRNEQFF. CDR3 bases: TGTGCCAGCAGCTTAACCCCCCGCAATGAGCAGTTCTTC.

This clonotype was found many times. The chain is built from TRBV5-1 and TRBJ2-3, with TRBD1 matching over 7 bases. Germline loops: CDR1 SGHRS, CDR2 YFSETQ. J was trimmed by 5 bases and V by 5 bases; bases with no gene match: 8. This CDR3 spans 14 amino acids. CDR3 bases: TGCGCCAGCAGAGATCAGGGGACAGTAGATACGCAGTATTTT. Protein sequence: CASRDQGTVDTQYF.

In its sample, this clonotype was seen many times. The chain combines TRBV7-6 with TRBJ2-1; D unresolved. Deletions cut 5 bases from V and 5 bases from J, with 10 bases between. Germline lookup yields CDR1 SGHVS and CDR2 FNYEAQ. The CDR3 has 13 amino acids. The CDR3 sequence: CASSTWEDNEQFF. CDR3 nucleotides: TGTGCCAGCAGCACATGGGAAGACAATGAGCAGTTCTTC.

A note on this clonotype: A read error is possible here, since a much larger clone lies one base away. J is TRBJ2-2 and V is TRBV3-1, with 10 bases aligning to TRBD2. CDR1 and CDR2 (germline): LGHDT, YNNKEL (reference sequence). The CDR3 contains 15 residues. With V trimmed by 4 bases and J by 3 bases, 2 bases remained unmatched. The CDR3 DNA sequence: TGTGCCAGCAGCCGCCTAGCGGGGGACACCGGGGAGCTGTTTTTT. Translating gives CASSRLAGDTGELFF. The whole variable domain, remainder taken from reference TRBV3-1 and TRBJ2-2, is DTAVSQTPKYLVTQMGNDKSIKCEQNLGHDTMYWYKQDSKKFLKIMFSYNNKELIINETVPNRFSPKSPDKAHLNLHINSLELGDSAVYFCASSRLAGDTGELFFGEGSRLTVL.

At least ten counts were recorded for this clonotype. The V and J genes are TRBV6-2 or TRBV6-3 and TRBJ1-1; D is unclear. Trimming cost V 4 bases and J 1 base, with 7 bases left between them. CDR1 and CDR2 (germline): MNHEY, SVGEGT. CDR3 size: 13 residues. The CDR3 spells CASSWPGNTEAFF. CDR3 DNA sequence: TGTGCCAGCAGTTGGCCTGGGAACACTGAAGCTTTCTTT.

The V gene is TRBV5-1, the J gene TRBJ2-7, with D unresolved. The CDR3 consists of 11 residues. Deletions cut 3 bases from V and 7 bases from J, with 8 bases between. Germline values: CDR1 SGHRS, CDR2 YFSETQ. The CDR3 sequence is CASSSFREQYF. The CDR3 DNA reads as TGCGCCAGCAGCTCTTTCAGGGAGCAGTACTTC.

This clonotype was recorded many times. This chain joins TRBV5-1 and TRBJ1-1, with no clear D. V was trimmed by 3 bases and J by 2 bases, leaving 11 bases between them. Germline CDR1 is SGHRS and CDR2 is YFSETQ. The CDR3 covers 14 residues. CDR3 loop: CASSWEWDNTEAFF. Written as DNA, the CDR3 is TGCGCCAGCAGCTGGGAATGGGATAACACTGAAGCTTTCTTT.

The chain uses TRBV19 and TRBJ1-5, with a tentative D call TRBD1 (6 bases). Germline V gene data show CDR1 as LNHDA and CDR2 as SQIVND (reference sequence). The CDR3 length is 19 residues. The ends were cut back, 0 bases at V and 7 bases at J, with 25 bases in the middle. DNA for the CDR3: TGTGCCAGTAGTATAGATCCTAGTGGGGGCACCCGAGGAGGCCAGCCCCAGCATTTT. Its protein is CASSIDPSGGTRGGQPQHF.

About this clonotype: A single base separates this from a much larger clone, so it may be a read error. The chain couples TRBV3-1 to TRBJ2-1, with 9 bases identical to TRBD2. CDR1 is LGHDT and CDR2 is YNNKEL in the germline V gene (reference sequence). Trimming took 7 bases from V and 6 from J; bases not matched to a gene: 10. This CDR3 is built from 15 residues. In DNA form, the CDR3 reads TGTGCCAGCAACGGGACTAGCAAATTAGGCAATGAGCAGTTCTTC. It codes for CASNGTSKLGNEQFF.

This clonotype came up a few times. The chain's CDR3 is CAWSVSSNQPQHF. CDR3 nucleotides: TGTGCCTGGAGTGTATCGTCTAATCAGCCCCAGCATTTT. V gene TRBV30 combines with J gene TRBJ1-5, with D uncertain. The length of the CDR3 is 13 residues. The germline V and J ends were trimmed by 0 bases and 4 bases, with 7 bases remaining between them. Per the germline V gene, CDR1 is GTSNPN and CDR2 is SVGIG (reference sequence).

This clonotype was detected ten times or more. The rearrangement joins TRBV21-1 to TRBJ2-6; the D segment call TRBD2 is taken from the table without a DNA check. TRBV21-1 is noted as a pseudogene. This CDR3 contains 17 residues. CDR3: CASSKTGRDRGANVLTF. The CDR3 nucleotides read TGTGCCAGCAGCAAAACAGGGAGGGATCGTGGGGCCAACGTCCTGACTTTC.

The table lists this clonotype with a few counts. The chain recombines TRBV20-1 with TRBJ2-3; 9 nucleotides align to TRBD2. Germline V gene sequence: CDR1 DFQATT, CDR2 SNEGSKA (reference sequence). J lost 6 bases, V lost 3 bases, and 10 bases had no gene match. This CDR3 contains 15 residues. The CDR3 DNA reads TGCAGTGCTAGCTCGGCTAGCGGGACAGTGGATACGCAGTATTTT. Translating it yields CSASSASGTVDTQYF.

As for this clonotype: The likely explanation is a read error, given a far larger clone one base away. The rearrangement links TRBV12-3 or TRBV12-4 to TRBJ1-6; D is undetermined. The J call may be faulty, since TRBJ1-1 better matches the DNA end. The CDR3 covers 12 residues. CDR3 loop: CAGSPRTTEAFF. DNA of the CDR3: TGTGCCGGCAGTCCCCGGACCACTGAAGCTTTCTTT.

The chain is built from TRBV6-2 or TRBV6-3 and TRBJ2-3, with D possibly matching TRBD2 (6 bases). The CDR3 totals 13 residues. V was pared by 10 bases and J by 2 bases, with 13 bases between. Germline CDR1 reads MNHEY; CDR2 reads SVGEGT. Here the CDR3 DNA reads TGTGCCACCACAACGGGACTCACAGATACGCAGTATTTT. Encoded protein: CATTTGLTDTQYF.

This clonotype came up many times. The chain carries TRBV29-1 and TRBJ2-6; possibly TRBD1 for D (5 bases). Germline CDR1 is SQVTM and CDR2 is ANQGSEA. The length of the CDR3 is 14 residues. V was clipped by 3 bases and J by 3 bases, with 9 bases between them. CDR3 amino acids: CSVDQGSGANVLTF. For the CDR3, the DNA is TGCAGCGTTGATCAGGGAAGTGGGGCCAACGTCCTGACTTTC.

This clonotype has a count of ten or more. The chain uses TRBV7-9 and TRBJ2-3; possibly TRBD2 for D (5 bases). Germline V CDR1 and CDR2: SEHNR, FQNEAQ (reference sequence). Deletions cut 3 bases from V and 2 bases from J, with 12 bases between. The CDR3 extends over 15 amino acids. CDR3 protein: CASSFSAGLTDTQYF. Written as DNA, the CDR3 is TGTGCCAGCAGCTTTTCGGCGGGCCTCACAGATACGCAGTATTTT.